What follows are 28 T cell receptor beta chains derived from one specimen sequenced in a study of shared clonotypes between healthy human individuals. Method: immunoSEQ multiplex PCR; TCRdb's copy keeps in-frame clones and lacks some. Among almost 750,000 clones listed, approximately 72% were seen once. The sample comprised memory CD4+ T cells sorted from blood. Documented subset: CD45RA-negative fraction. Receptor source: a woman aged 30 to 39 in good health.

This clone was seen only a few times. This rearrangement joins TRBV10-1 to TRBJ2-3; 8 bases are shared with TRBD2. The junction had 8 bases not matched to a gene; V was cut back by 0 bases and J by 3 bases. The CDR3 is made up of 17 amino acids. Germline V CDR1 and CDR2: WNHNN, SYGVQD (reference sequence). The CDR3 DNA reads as TGCGCCAGCAGTGAGTCTCCGCCGGGAGGGCCGACAGATACGCAGTATTTT. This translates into CASSESPPGGPTDTQYF.

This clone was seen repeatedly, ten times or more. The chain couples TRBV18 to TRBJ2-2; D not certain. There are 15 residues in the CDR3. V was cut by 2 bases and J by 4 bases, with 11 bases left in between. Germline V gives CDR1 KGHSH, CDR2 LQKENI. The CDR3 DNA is TGTGCCAGCTCACCAATAAGCCCGGGCACCGGGGAGCTGTTTTTT. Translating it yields CASSPISPGTGELFF.

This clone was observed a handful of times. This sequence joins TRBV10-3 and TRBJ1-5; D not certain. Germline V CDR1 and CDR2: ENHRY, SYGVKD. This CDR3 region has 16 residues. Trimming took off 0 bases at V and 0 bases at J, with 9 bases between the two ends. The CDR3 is CAISESRTYSNQPQHF. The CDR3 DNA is TGTGCCATCAGTGAGTCCCGGACGTATAGCAATCAGCCCCAGCATTTT.

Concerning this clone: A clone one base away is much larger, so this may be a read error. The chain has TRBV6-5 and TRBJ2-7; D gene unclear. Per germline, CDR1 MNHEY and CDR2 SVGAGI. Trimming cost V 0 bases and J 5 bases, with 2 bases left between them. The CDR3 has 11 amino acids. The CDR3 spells CASSYSNEQYF. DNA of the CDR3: TGTGCCAGCAGTTACTCGAACGAGCAGTACTTC.

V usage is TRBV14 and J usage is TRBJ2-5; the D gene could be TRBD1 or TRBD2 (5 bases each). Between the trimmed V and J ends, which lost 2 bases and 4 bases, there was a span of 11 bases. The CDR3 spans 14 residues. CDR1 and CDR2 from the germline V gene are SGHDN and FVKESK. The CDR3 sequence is CASSQQGVVETQYF. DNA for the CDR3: TGTGCCAGCAGCCAACAGGGAGTCGTAGAGACCCAGTACTTC.

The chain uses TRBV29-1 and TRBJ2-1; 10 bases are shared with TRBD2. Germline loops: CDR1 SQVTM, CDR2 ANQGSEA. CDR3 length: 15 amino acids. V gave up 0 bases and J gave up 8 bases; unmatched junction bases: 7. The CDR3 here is CSVEDLQLAGDEQFF. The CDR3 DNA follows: TGCAGCGTTGAAGACCTCCAGCTAGCGGGAGATGAGCAGTTCTTC.

Written as DNA, the CDR3 is TGTGCCAGCAGCGTAGGGGGGACTAGCGGGAAGGCAGATACGCAGTATTTT. Amino acids: CASSVGGTSGKADTQYF. This chain links TRBV9 with TRBJ2-3; 13 positions match TRBD2. With 0 bases clipped from V and 4 bases from J, the junction kept 5 bases outside the gene matches. The germline V gene encodes CDR1 SGDLS and CDR2 YYNGEE. CDR3 length equals 17 residues.

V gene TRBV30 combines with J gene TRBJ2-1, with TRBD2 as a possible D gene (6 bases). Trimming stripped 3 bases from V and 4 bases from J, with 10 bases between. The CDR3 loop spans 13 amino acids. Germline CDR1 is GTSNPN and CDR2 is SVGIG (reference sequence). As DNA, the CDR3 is TGTGCCTGGAGCAGCGGGCCTTACAATGAGCAGTTCTTC. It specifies CAWSSGPYNEQFF.

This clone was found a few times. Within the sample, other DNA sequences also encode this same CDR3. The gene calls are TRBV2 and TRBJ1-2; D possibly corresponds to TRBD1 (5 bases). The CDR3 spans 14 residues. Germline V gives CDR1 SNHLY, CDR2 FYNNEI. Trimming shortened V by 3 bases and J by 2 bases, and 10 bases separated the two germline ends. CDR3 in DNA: TGTGCCAGCAGTGATAGGGGCCTCAACTATGGCTACACCTTC. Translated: CASSDRGLNYGYTF.

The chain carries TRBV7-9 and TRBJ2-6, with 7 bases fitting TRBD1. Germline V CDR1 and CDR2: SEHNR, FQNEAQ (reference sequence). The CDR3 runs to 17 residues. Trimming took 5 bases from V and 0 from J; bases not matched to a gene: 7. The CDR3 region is CASSPRQGDSGANVLTF. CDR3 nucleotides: TGTGCCAGCAGCCCAAGACAGGGTGACTCTGGGGCCAACGTCCTGACTTTC.

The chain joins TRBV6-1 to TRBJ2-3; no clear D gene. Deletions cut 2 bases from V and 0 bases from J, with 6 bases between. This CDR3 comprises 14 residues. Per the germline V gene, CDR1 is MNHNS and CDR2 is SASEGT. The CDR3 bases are TGTGCCAGCAGTGAAAGGAGCAGCACAGATACGCAGTATTTT. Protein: CASSERSSTDTQYF.

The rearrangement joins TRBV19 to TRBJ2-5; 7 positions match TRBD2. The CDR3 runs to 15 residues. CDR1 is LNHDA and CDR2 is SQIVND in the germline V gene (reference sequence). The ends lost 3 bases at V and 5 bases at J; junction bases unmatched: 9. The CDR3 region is CASSIGGGPRETQYF. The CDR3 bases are TGTGCCAGTAGTATTGGGGGAGGGCCGAGGGAGACCCAGTACTTC.

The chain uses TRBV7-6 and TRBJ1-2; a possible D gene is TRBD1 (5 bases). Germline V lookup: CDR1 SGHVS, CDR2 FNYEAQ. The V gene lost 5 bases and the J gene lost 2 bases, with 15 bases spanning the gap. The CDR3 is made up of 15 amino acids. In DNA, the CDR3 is TGTGCCAGCAGCACCGGGTCGACAGACAACTATGGCTACACCTTC. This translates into CASSTGSTDNYGYTF.

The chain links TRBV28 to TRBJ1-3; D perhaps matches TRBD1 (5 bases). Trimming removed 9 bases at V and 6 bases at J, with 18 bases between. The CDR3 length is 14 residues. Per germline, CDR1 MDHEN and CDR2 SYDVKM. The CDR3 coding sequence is TGTGCCAGTATGGGTGGGGAAGGGACAAACACCATATATTTT. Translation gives CASMGGEGTNTIYF. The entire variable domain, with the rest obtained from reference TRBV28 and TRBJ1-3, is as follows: DVKVTQSSRYLVKRTGEKVFLECVQDMDHENMFWYRQDPGLGLRLIYFSYDVKMKEKGDIPEGYSVSREKKERFSLILESASTNQTSMYLCASMGGEGTNTIYFGEGSWLTVV.

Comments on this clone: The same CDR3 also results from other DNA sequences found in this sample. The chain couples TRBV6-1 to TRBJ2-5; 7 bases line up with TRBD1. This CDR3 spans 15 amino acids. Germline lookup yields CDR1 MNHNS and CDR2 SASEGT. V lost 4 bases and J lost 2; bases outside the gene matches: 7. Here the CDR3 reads CASSVWGQIQETQYF. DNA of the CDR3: TGTGCCAGCAGTGTCTGGGGACAGATACAAGAGACCCAGTACTTC.

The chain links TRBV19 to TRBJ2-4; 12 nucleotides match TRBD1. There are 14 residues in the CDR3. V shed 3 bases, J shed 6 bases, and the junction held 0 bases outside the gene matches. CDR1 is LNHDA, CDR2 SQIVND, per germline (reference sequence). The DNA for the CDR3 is TGTGCCAGTAGTATGGGACAGGGGGCAAACATTCAGTACTTC. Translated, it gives CASSMGQGANIQYF.

CDR3 amino acids: CASSLRGFAYEQYF. Here the CDR3 DNA reads TGTGCCAGTAGCCTTCGGGGATTCGCCTACGAGCAGTACTTC. V is TRBV19 and J is TRBJ2-7, with a weak D call TRBD2 (5 bases). Trimming took 6 bases from V and 2 from J, leaving 14 bases between them. The CDR3 sequence is 14 residues long. CDR1 and CDR2 from the germline V gene are LNHDA and SQIVND (reference sequence).

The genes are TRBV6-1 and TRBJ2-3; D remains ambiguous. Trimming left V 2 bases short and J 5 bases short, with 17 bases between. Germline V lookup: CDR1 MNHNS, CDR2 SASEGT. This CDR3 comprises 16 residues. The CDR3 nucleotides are TGTGCCAGCAGTGAATCCCCTAATGACATCGGAGATACGCAGTATTTT. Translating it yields CASSESPNDIGDTQYF.

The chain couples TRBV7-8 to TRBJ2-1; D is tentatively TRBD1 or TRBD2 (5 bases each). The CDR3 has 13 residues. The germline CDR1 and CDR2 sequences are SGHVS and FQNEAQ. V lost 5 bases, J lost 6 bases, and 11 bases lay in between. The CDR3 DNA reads TGTGCCAGCAGCGGGGGTCCGCTCAATGAGCAGTTCTTC. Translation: CASSGGPLNEQFF.

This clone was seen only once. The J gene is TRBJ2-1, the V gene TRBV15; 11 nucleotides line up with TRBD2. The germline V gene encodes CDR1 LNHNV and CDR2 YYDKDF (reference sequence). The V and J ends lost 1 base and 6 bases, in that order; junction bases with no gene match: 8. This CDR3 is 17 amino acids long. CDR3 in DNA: TGTGCCACCAGCAGAGCCTGGGACACTAGCGGGAGCAATGAGCAGTTCTTC. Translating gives CATSRAWDTSGSNEQFF.

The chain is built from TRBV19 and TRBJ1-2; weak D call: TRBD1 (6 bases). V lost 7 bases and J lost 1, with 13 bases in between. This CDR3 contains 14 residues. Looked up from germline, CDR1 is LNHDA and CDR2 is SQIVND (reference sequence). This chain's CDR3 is CASKGQPLNYGYTF. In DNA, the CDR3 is TGTGCCAGTAAAGGACAGCCACTTAACTATGGCTACACCTTC.

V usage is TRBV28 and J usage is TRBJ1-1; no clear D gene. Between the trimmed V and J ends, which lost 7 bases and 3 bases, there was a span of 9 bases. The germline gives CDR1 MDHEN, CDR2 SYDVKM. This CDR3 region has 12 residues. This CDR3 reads CASIDTYTEAFF. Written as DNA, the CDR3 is TGTGCCAGCATAGACACCTACACTGAAGCTTTCTTT.

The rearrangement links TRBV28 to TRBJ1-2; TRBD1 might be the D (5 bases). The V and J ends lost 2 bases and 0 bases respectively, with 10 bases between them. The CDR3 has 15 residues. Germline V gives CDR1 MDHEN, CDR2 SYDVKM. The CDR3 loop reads CASSLHGQPNYGYTF. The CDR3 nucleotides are TGTGCCAGCAGTTTACACGGACAACCTAACTATGGCTACACCTTC.

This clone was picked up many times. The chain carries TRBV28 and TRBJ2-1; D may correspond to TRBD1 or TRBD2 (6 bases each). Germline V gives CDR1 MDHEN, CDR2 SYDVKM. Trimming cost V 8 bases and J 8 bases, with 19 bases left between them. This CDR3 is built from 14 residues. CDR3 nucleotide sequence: TGTGCCAGCTCTCTTCGGCACGGGGGCGATGAGCAGTTCTTC. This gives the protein CASSLRHGGDEQFF.

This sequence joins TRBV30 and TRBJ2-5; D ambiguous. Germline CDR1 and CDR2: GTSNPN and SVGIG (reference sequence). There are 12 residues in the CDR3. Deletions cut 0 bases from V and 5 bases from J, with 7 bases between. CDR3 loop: CAWSVQYETQYF. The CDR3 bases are TGTGCCTGGAGTGTACAATATGAGACCCAGTACTTC.

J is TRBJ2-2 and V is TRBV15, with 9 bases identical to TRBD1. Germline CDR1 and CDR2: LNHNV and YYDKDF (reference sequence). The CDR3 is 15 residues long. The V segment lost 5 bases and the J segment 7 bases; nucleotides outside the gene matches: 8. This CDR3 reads CATSYRDRDLGELFF. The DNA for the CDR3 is TGTGCCACCAGCTACCGGGACAGGGACCTCGGGGAGCTGTTTTTT.

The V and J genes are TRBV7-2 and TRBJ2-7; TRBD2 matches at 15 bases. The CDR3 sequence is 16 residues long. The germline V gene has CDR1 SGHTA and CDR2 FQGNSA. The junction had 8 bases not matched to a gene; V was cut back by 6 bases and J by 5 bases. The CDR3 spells CASSPRTSGRDNEQYF. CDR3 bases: TGTGCCAGCAGTCCTAGGACTAGCGGGAGGGATAACGAGCAGTACTTC.

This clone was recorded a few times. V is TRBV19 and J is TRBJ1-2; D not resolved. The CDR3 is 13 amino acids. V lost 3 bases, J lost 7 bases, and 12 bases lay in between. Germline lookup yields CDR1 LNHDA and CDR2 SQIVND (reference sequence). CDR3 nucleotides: TGTGCCAGTAGTATGGTCCAGGCAGTTGGCTACACCTTC. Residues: CASSMVQAVGYTF.